The present entry profiles one TCR beta chain with its context. The data were obtained in a study of blood T cell repertoires in COVID-19. V lost 0 bases to trimming and J lost 7 bases, with 11 bases between them. This CDR3 comprises 15 residues. Germline CDR1 is KGHDR and CDR2 is SFDVKD. The authors' processing: Amplification with reference gene primers provided the estimates of nucleated cell counts. Method: immunoSEQ multiplex PCR; TCRdb's copy keeps in-frame clones and lacks some. V, J and clone size reflect that table, while D and trimming were determined from the DNA. The data show roughly 290,000 clones, approximately 92% seen once.

The sequence was obtained from a woman in her 30s with COVID-19, enrolled during active disease. The sequencing sample was made of peripheral blood. The chain combines TRBV24-1 with TRBJ2-2; tentative D call: TRBD1 (5 bases). The CDR3 here is CATSDLGARNGELFF. The CDR3 DNA is TGTGCCACCAGTGATTTGGGGGCGCGGAACGGGGAGCTGTTTTTT.